Following are 3 T cell receptor beta chains from one sample sequenced in a study of blood T cells in healthy people across ages. Next came a second PCR, run for about 7 to 12 cycles, which used a sample-barcoded 5' primer along with a J-beta primer mix. MiXCR, applied by TCRdb to the 5' RACE reads, yields one record per CDR3 protein. In the table there are roughly 800,000 distinct CDR3 sequences, around 36% of which are singletons. The specimen was blood. The receptor source for this set is a man aged 18 to 30 in good health.

This clonotype was recorded at least ten times. The J gene is TRBJ2-7, the V gene TRBV6-5; D ambiguous. The germline V gene encodes CDR1 MNHEY and CDR2 SVGAGI. Trimming left V 5 bases short and J 3 bases short, with 5 bases between. CDR3 length: 11 residues. Written as DNA, the CDR3 is TGTGCCAGCAGTAAAGACTACGAGCAGTACTTC. The encoded protein is CASSKDYEQYF.

V is TRBV12-5 and J is TRBJ2-2, with 8 bases lining up with TRBD1. Losses at the gene ends were 4 bases for V and 7 bases for J; bases not matched to a gene: 11. The CDR3 spans 16 residues. Germline CDR1 is LGHNT and CDR2 is FRNRAP. CDR3 in DNA: TGTGCTAGTGGTTCAACACATGACAGGGGAATCGGGGAGCTGTTTTTT. Translating gives CASGSTHDRGIGELFF.

This chain joins TRBV4-2 and TRBJ2-3, with 9 nucleotides matching TRBD2. The CDR3 sequence is 17 residues long. The V gene end was trimmed by 0 bases and the J gene end by 5 bases; junction bases not matched to a gene: 9. CDR1 is LGHNA and CDR2 is YNFKEQ in the germline V gene. The DNA for the CDR3 is TGTGCCAGCAGCCAAGACCTAGGAGGACTAGCGAAAGATACGCAGTATTTT. It specifies CASSQDLGGLAKDTQYF.